Following are 14 T cell receptor beta chains from one sample sequenced in a study of control samples from healthy donors and cancer patients. The repertoire was sequenced with immunoSEQ multiplex PCR; TCRdb's copy has only in-frame clones and lacks some. The sample has 120,000 to 150,000 clones; approximately 93% are singletons. Sample: blood. The receptor set was obtained from a man aged 18 to 29 in good health.

This rearrangement joins TRBV7-2 to TRBJ2-1, with TRBD1 identical over 9 bases. The germline V gene encodes CDR1 SGHTA and CDR2 FQGNSA. The trim removed 2 bases at V and 7 bases at J, leaving 3 bases unmatched. This CDR3 has 14 amino acids. CDR3 sequence: CASSLLGTGNEQFF. CDR3 nucleotides: TGTGCCAGCAGCTTATTAGGGACAGGGAATGAGCAGTTCTTC.

The chain has TRBV19 and TRBJ2-6, with D unresolved. Trimming took 7 bases from V and 1 from J, leaving 8 bases between them. The CDR3 is made up of 14 amino acids. Germline V gene data show CDR1 as LNHDA and CDR2 as SQIVND (reference sequence). The CDR3 DNA reads as TGTGCCAGTATGGTTGCTTCTGGGGCCAACGTCCTGACTTTC. This gives the protein CASMVASGANVLTF.

The gene calls are TRBV6-5 and TRBJ1-3; TRBD1 aligns across 7 bases. CDR3 length: 14 amino acids. V lost 6 bases, J lost 4 bases, and 6 bases stayed unmatched. Germline values: CDR1 MNHEY, CDR2 SVGAGI. The chain's CDR3 is CASSQTGRGNTIYF. The CDR3 DNA reads TGTGCCAGCAGCCAGACAGGGAGAGGAAACACCATATATTTT.

The V and J genes are TRBV6-5 and TRBJ2-5; D remains ambiguous. V was cut by 10 bases and J by 3 bases, with 6 bases left in between. The germline gives CDR1 MNHEY, CDR2 SVGAGI. The CDR3 is 10 amino acids. The CDR3 spells CAIAEETQYF. As DNA, the CDR3 is TGTGCCATCGCGGAAGAGACCCAGTACTTC.

The gene calls are TRBV30 and TRBJ1-4; possible D gene TRBD1, 5 bases. Germline CDR1 and CDR2: GTSNPN and SVGIG (reference sequence). The CDR3 sequence is 14 residues long. The ends were cut back, 5 bases at V and 4 bases at J, with 14 bases in the middle. The CDR3 nucleotides are TGTGCCTGGGATCGGGACGGAATTAATGAAAAACTGTTTTTT. It yields the protein CAWDRDGINEKLFF.

This clone was seen only once. V and J are TRBV20-1 and TRBJ2-1; D remains unclear. This CDR3 is built from 11 residues. Trimming removed 4 bases from V and 8 bases from J, with 9 bases in between. Germline CDR1 and CDR2: DFQATT and SNEGSKA (reference sequence). This CDR3 reads CSATLGYEQFF. Here the CDR3 DNA reads TGCAGTGCTACCCTGGGGTATGAGCAGTTCTTC.

The chain links TRBV4-3 to TRBJ2-3; D gene unclear. This CDR3 has 15 residues. Germline values: CDR1 LGHNA, CDR2 YSLEER. V was pared by 0 bases and J by 2 bases, with 9 bases between. The CDR3 sequence: CASSQDSGVTDTQYF. CDR3 in DNA: TGCGCCAGCAGCCAAGACTCGGGCGTCACAGATACGCAGTATTTT.

The chain employs TRBV11-1 and TRBJ2-7; no reliable D call. This CDR3 has 13 residues. Trimming took off 5 bases at V and 5 bases at J, with 13 bases between the two ends. The V gene's germline CDR1 is SGHAT and CDR2 FQDESV (reference sequence). The CDR3 is CASSLLIVHEQYF. Here the CDR3 DNA reads TGTGCCAGCAGCCTATTGATCGTCCACGAGCAGTACTTC. Looking up the rest from reference TRBV11-1 and TRBJ2-7 gives the full variable domain: EAEVAQSPRYKITEKSQAVAFWCDPISGHATLYWYRQILGQGPELLVQFQDESVVDDSQLPKDRFSAERLKGVDSTLKIQPAELGDSAMYLCASSLLIVHEQYFGPGTRLTVT.

This sequence joins TRBV7-9 and TRBJ1-3, with TRBD1 as a possible D gene (6 bases). The CDR3 runs to 15 residues. Trimming took off 3 bases at V and 4 bases at J, with 13 bases between the two ends. CDR1 and CDR2 from the germline V gene are SEHNR and FQNEAQ (reference sequence). CDR3 loop: CASSFAGDSGNTIYF. In DNA form, the CDR3 reads TGTGCCAGCAGCTTCGCAGGGGATTCAGGAAACACCATATATTTT.

The rearrangement uses TRBV10-3 and TRBJ2-1; 8 nucleotides agree with TRBD2. Trimming took 8 bases from V and 7 from J; bases not matched to a gene: 7. Germline CDR1 and CDR2: ENHRY and SYGVKD. The CDR3 runs to 13 residues. As DNA, the CDR3 is TGTGCCATCCGAAGCGGGGGTGAAAATGAGCAGTTCTTC. This codes for CAIRSGGENEQFF.

V is TRBV2 and J is TRBJ2-2; D not resolved. The CDR3 has 11 amino acids. Trimming removed 10 bases from V and 7 bases from J, with 10 bases in between. Germline-derived CDR1 and CDR2 are SNHLY and FYNNEI. The CDR3: CATKFLGELFF. The CDR3 DNA reads as TGTGCCACCAAATTCCTCGGGGAGCTGTTTTTT.

V usage is TRBV10-3 and J usage is TRBJ2-1; 9 bases are a match to TRBD2. Losses at the gene ends were 9 bases for V and 8 bases for J; bases not matched to a gene: 5. The CDR3 is 12 amino acids. Germline V gene data show CDR1 as ENHRY and CDR2 as SYGVKD. The CDR3 DNA reads as TGTGCCATTGGGACTAGCCGCGATGAGCAGTTCTTC. Translating it yields CAIGTSRDEQFF.

CDR3 in amino acids: CASSLTEFEGEQYF. The CDR3 DNA reads TGTGCCAGCAGTTTGACTGAGTTTGAGGGCGAGCAGTACTTC. V is TRBV6-2 or TRBV6-3 and J is TRBJ2-7, with D possibly TRBD2 on 5 matching bases. The CDR3 has 14 amino acids. Germline-derived CDR1 and CDR2 are MNHEY and SVGEGT. The germline V and J ends were trimmed by 4 bases and 6 bases, with 16 bases remaining between them.

The chain combines TRBV3-1 (or the pseudogene TRBV3-2) with TRBJ2-6; possible D gene TRBD1, 5 bases. The CDR3 runs to 16 residues. Germline loops: CDR1 LGHDT, CDR2 YNNKEL (reference sequence). V was cut by 6 bases and J by 0 bases, with 12 bases left in between. As DNA, the CDR3 is TGTGCCAGCAGTCCGACAGATTTCTCTGGGGCCAACGTCCTGACTTTC. This sequence encodes CASSPTDFSGANVLTF.